Listed below are T cell receptor beta chains from one sample, sequenced in a study of shared clonotypes between healthy human individuals. Data came from immunoSEQ multiplex PCR; TCRdb stores just in-frame clones and leaves some out. The data hold millions of clones, with 95% observed a single time. The sequenced sample consisted of naive CD4+ T cells sorted from blood. The receptors were sampled from a man between 18 and 35 years old in good health. The CDR3 runs from the conserved cysteine through the conserved F or W. A D gene is named only where the DNA matches it firmly. Expanded clones are given a class, and other clones once, few, many or no size at all.

d_gene: -
abundance: -
j_gene: TRBJ1-2
v_gene: TRBV6-1
CDR3nt: TGTGCCAGCAGTGTCGGACTGGGATATAACTATGGCTACACCTTC
CDR3aa: CASSVGLGYNYGYTF

d_gene: -
abundance: -
j_gene: TRBJ2-3
v_gene: TRBV7-9
CDR3nt: TGTGCCAGCAGCCCGGGTCCCTCAGATACGCAGTATTTT
CDR3aa: CASSPGPSDTQYF

d_gene: -
abundance: -
j_gene: TRBJ1-5
v_gene: TRBV6-6
CDR3nt: TGTGCCAGCAACAGGGAACCTTATAGCAATCAGCCCCAGCATTTT
CDR3aa: CASNREPYSNQPQHF

d_gene: TRBD2
abundance: -
j_gene: TRBJ2-3
v_gene: TRBV5-6
CDR3nt: TGTGCCAGCAGCAAGACGATTGAGCGGGAGGGCTTAGATACGCAGTATTTT
CDR3aa: CASSKTIEREGLDTQYF

d_gene: -
abundance: -
j_gene: TRBJ2-5
v_gene: TRBV5-1
CDR3nt: TGCGCCAGCAGCTTTACCGAGACCCAGTACTTC
CDR3aa: CASSFTETQYF

d_gene: -
abundance: once
j_gene: TRBJ2-7
v_gene: TRBV18
CDR3nt: TGTGCCAGCTCACATCAGTCGGGCGAGCAGTACTTC
CDR3aa: CASSHQSGEQYF

d_gene: -
abundance: once
j_gene: TRBJ2-4
v_gene: TRBV5-6
CDR3nt: TGTGCCAGCAGCTTGGGTTACGGGCCACAGTACTTC
CDR3aa: CASSLGYGPQYF

d_gene: TRBD1
abundance: -
j_gene: TRBJ1-4
v_gene: TRBV28
CDR3nt: TGTGCCAGCAGTTCCCGGGACAGGGGGCGCATAAGCGAAAAACTGTTTTTT
CDR3aa: CASSSRDRGRISEKLFF

d_gene: TRBD2
abundance: once
j_gene: TRBJ2-3
v_gene: TRBV7-2
CDR3nt: TGTGCCAGCAGCATAGGGACTAGCGGGGGCACAGATACGCAGTATTTT
CDR3aa: CASSIGTSGGTDTQYF

d_gene: TRBD1
abundance: -
j_gene: TRBJ1-2
v_gene: TRBV6-5
CDR3nt: TGTGCCAGCAGTTTACCGGGACAGGGGCCTTACACCTTC
CDR3aa: CASSLPGQGPYTF

d_gene: TRBD1
abundance: few
j_gene: TRBJ2-2
v_gene: TRBV7-9
CDR3nt: TGTGCCAGCAGCGCCTGGACAGGGCGGAACACCGGGGAGCTGTTTTTT
CDR3aa: CASSAWTGRNTGELFF

d_gene: -
abundance: -
j_gene: TRBJ2-7
v_gene: TRBV19
CDR3nt: TGTGCCAGTAGTGTTAAGGGGGACGCACGGTCCTACGAGCAGTACTTC
CDR3aa: CASSVKGDARSYEQYF

d_gene: TRBD1
abundance: -
j_gene: TRBJ1-1
v_gene: TRBV7-7
CDR3nt: TGTGCTAGCAGCTTAGACAGGGACACTGAAGCTTTCTTT
CDR3aa: CASSLDRDTEAFF

d_gene: TRBD2
abundance: -
j_gene: TRBJ2-7
v_gene: TRBV30
CDR3nt: TGTGCCTGTTCCCTAGCGGTCGGCTACGAGCAGTACTTC
CDR3aa: CACSLAVGYEQYF

d_gene: -
abundance: once
j_gene: TRBJ2-2
v_gene: TRBV10-1
CDR3nt: TGCGCCAGCAGGCCTGGGGGAAGCCCCGGGGAGCTGTTTTTT
CDR3aa: CASRPGGSPGELFF

d_gene: -
abundance: -
j_gene: TRBJ2-3
v_gene: TRBV10-1
CDR3nt: TGCGCCAGCAGTGAGTTAGGACAGACGACAGATACGCAGTATTTT
CDR3aa: CASSELGQTTDTQYF

d_gene: -
abundance: once
j_gene: TRBJ1-2
v_gene: TRBV6-6
CDR3nt: TGTGCCAGCAGTTCCCCGGGGACTAACTATGGCTACACCTTC
CDR3aa: CASSSPGTNYGYTF

d_gene: TRBD1
abundance: -
j_gene: TRBJ2-3
v_gene: TRBV5-1
CDR3nt: TGCGCCAGCAGCAGGGGGCCAGGCACAGATACGCAGTATTTT
CDR3aa: CASSRGPGTDTQYF

d_gene: TRBD2
abundance: -
j_gene: TRBJ2-1
v_gene: TRBV5-1
CDR3nt: TGCGCCAGCAGCGTAGCGGGAAGCTCCTACAATGAGCAGTTCTTC
CDR3aa: CASSVAGSSYNEQFF

d_gene: -
abundance: -
j_gene: TRBJ1-1
v_gene: TRBV5-6
CDR3nt: TGTGCCAGCAGCCGTAATCGGGGGAGGACTGAAGCTTTCTTT
CDR3aa: CASSRNRGRTEAFF

d_gene: -
abundance: -
j_gene: TRBJ2-5
v_gene: TRBV5-1
CDR3nt: TGCGCCAGCAGCTTGGTACAAGAGACCCAGTACTTC
CDR3aa: CASSLVQETQYF

d_gene: -
abundance: -
j_gene: TRBJ1-6
v_gene: TRBV6-5
CDR3nt: TGTGCCAGCAGTAGGAAGGGTTCCAATTCACCCCTCCACTTT
CDR3aa: CASSRKGSNSPLHF

d_gene: -
abundance: -
j_gene: TRBJ2-7
v_gene: TRBV11-2
CDR3nt: TGTGCCAGCAGCTTAGGCCCCGGGCTTACGGCCTACGAGCAGTACTTC
CDR3aa: CASSLGPGLTAYEQYF

d_gene: TRBD1
abundance: -
j_gene: TRBJ2-7
v_gene: TRBV11-2
CDR3nt: TGTGCCAGCAGCCGTGACCGGGACAGCTACGAGCAGTACTTC
CDR3aa: CASSRDRDSYEQYF

d_gene: -
abundance: -
j_gene: TRBJ2-5
v_gene: TRBV6-5
CDR3nt: TGTGCCAGCAGTTCACGACGCCTTCCAAGCGCAGAGACCCAGTACTTC
CDR3aa: CASSSRRLPSAETQYF

d_gene: TRBD1
abundance: -
j_gene: TRBJ2-3
v_gene: TRBV2
CDR3nt: TGTGCCAGCCGGGGACAGTCCGGAGGCACAGATACGCAGTATTTT
CDR3aa: CASRGQSGGTDTQYF

d_gene: -
abundance: -
j_gene: TRBJ2-3
v_gene: TRBV29-1
CDR3nt: TGCAGCGTTCGGCGGCTTTTCACAGATACGCAGTATTTT
CDR3aa: CSVRRLFTDTQYF

d_gene: -
abundance: few
j_gene: TRBJ1-5
v_gene: TRBV2
CDR3nt: TGTGCCAGCAGTGAAGGGGCTTTTGGCAATCAGCCCCAGCATTTT
CDR3aa: CASSEGAFGNQPQHF

d_gene: TRBD1
abundance: -
j_gene: TRBJ2-5
v_gene: TRBV7-9
CDR3nt: TGTGCCTGTCCTACAGGGGGCGGAGAGACCCAGTACTTC
CDR3aa: CACPTGGGETQYF

d_gene: -
abundance: -
j_gene: TRBJ2-6
v_gene: TRBV4-1
CDR3nt: TGCGCCAGCAGCCAAGTAGCCGGGGTTGGGGCCAACGTCCTGACTTTC
CDR3aa: CASSQVAGVGANVLTF

d_gene: -
abundance: -
j_gene: TRBJ2-2
v_gene: TRBV13
CDR3nt: TGTGCCAGCAGACCCGGATCGAAAGCAGGGAACACCGGGGAGCTGTTTTTT
CDR3aa: CASRPGSKAGNTGELFF

d_gene: TRBD2
abundance: -
j_gene: TRBJ2-1
v_gene: TRBV29-1
CDR3nt: TGCAGCGTTCTCGGGAGGGCCTGGGTTGAGCAGTTCTTC
CDR3aa: CSVLGRAWVEQFF

d_gene: -
abundance: -
j_gene: TRBJ2-1
v_gene: TRBV2
CDR3nt: TGTGCCAGCGGGGTATCCTACAATGAGCAGTTCTTC
CDR3aa: CASGVSYNEQFF

d_gene: TRBD1
abundance: -
j_gene: TRBJ2-3
v_gene: TRBV29-1
CDR3nt: TGCAGCGCAGACAGGGGGCGGACAGATACGCAGTATTTT
CDR3aa: CSADRGRTDTQYF

d_gene: -
abundance: -
j_gene: TRBJ1-4
v_gene: TRBV6-5
CDR3nt: TGTGCCAGCAGTACGGGATTTAATGAAAAACTGTTTTTT
CDR3aa: CASSTGFNEKLFF

d_gene: TRBD1
abundance: -
j_gene: TRBJ1-4
v_gene: TRBV5-1
CDR3nt: TGCGCCAGCAGCTCGGGAGGCAGGGGGTCCGAAAAACTGTTTTTT
CDR3aa: CASSSGGRGSEKLFF

d_gene: -
abundance: -
j_gene: TRBJ2-5
v_gene: TRBV5-1
CDR3nt: TGCGCCAGCAGCCTGTCACCGAAAAGGATGATGGTTGGAGAGACCCAGTACTTC
CDR3aa: CASSLSPKRMMVGETQYF

d_gene: -
abundance: -
j_gene: TRBJ1-1
v_gene: TRBV6-5
CDR3nt: TGTGCCAGCAGTTTACAGGGTGGCGCTGAAGCTTTCTTT
CDR3aa: CASSLQGGAEAFF

d_gene: -
abundance: -
j_gene: TRBJ2-1
v_gene: TRBV11-2
CDR3nt: TGTGCCAGCAGCGTAGGACTGCTATACAATGAGCAGTTCTTC
CDR3aa: CASSVGLLYNEQFF

d_gene: -
abundance: -
j_gene: TRBJ2-2
v_gene: TRBV6-1
CDR3nt: TGTGCCAGCAGTGGTCAGGGTAACGGTCCCGGGGAGCTGTTTTTT
CDR3aa: CASSGQGNGPGELFF

d_gene: -
abundance: -
j_gene: TRBJ2-5
v_gene: TRBV10-1
CDR3nt: TGCGCCAGCAGTGAGTCGATCGGGGCTCAAGAGACCCAGTACTTC
CDR3aa: CASSESIGAQETQYF

d_gene: TRBD1
abundance: -
j_gene: TRBJ1-2
v_gene: TRBV27
CDR3nt: TGTGCCAGCAGTTTATCCCCCCGGCAGGGGGAGAACTATGGCTACACCTTC
CDR3aa: CASSLSPRQGENYGYTF

d_gene: -
abundance: -
j_gene: TRBJ2-7
v_gene: TRBV5-1
CDR3nt: TGCGCCAGCAGCTCGGGGGGCAATTCCTACGAGCAGTACTTC
CDR3aa: CASSSGGNSYEQYF

d_gene: -
abundance: -
j_gene: TRBJ2-1
v_gene: TRBV6-1
CDR3nt: TGTGCCAGCAGTGAGTATGATGAGCAGTTCTTC
CDR3aa: CASSEYDEQFF

d_gene: -
abundance: once
j_gene: TRBJ2-1
v_gene: TRBV28
CDR3nt: TGTGCCAGCAGTTTGGTACCCCGCTCCTACAATGAGCAGTTCTTC
CDR3aa: CASSLVPRSYNEQFF

d_gene: TRBD1
abundance: -
j_gene: TRBJ1-2
v_gene: TRBV6-1
CDR3nt: TGTGCCAGCAGTGAAGCGCGTCCAGGACAGGGTAGTTCGGGCTACACCTTC
CDR3aa: CASSEARPGQGSSGYTF

d_gene: TRBD1
abundance: -
j_gene: TRBJ1-2
v_gene: TRBV30
CDR3nt: TGTGCCTGGAGCGACCCAGGGGGCGGCTACACCTTC
CDR3aa: CAWSDPGGGYTF

d_gene: -
abundance: -
j_gene: TRBJ2-7
v_gene: TRBV10-3
CDR3nt: TGTGCCATCAGTACCCTGGGCTACGAGCAGTACTTC
CDR3aa: CAISTLGYEQYF

d_gene: TRBD2
abundance: -
j_gene: TRBJ2-7
v_gene: TRBV4-3
CDR3nt: TGCGCCAGCAGCCAATCAATAGCGGGAGGGGATTACGAGCAGTACTTC
CDR3aa: CASSQSIAGGDYEQYF

d_gene: TRBD2
abundance: -
j_gene: TRBJ2-1
v_gene: TRBV5-1
CDR3nt: TGCGCCAGCAGATCTTCTAGCGGGAACTCCTACAATGAGCAGTTCTTC
CDR3aa: CASRSSSGNSYNEQFF

d_gene: -
abundance: once
j_gene: TRBJ1-3
v_gene: TRBV30
CDR3nt: TGTGCCTGGAGTGGAAGTTCTGGAAACACCATATATTTT
CDR3aa: CAWSGSSGNTIYF

d_gene: TRBD1
abundance: -
j_gene: TRBJ1-1
v_gene: TRBV14
CDR3nt: TGTGCCAGCAGCCATAACAGGGGTCCTAACACTGAAGCTTTCTTT
CDR3aa: CASSHNRGPNTEAFF

d_gene: -
abundance: -
j_gene: TRBJ2-1
v_gene: TRBV11-3
CDR3nt: TGTGCCAGCAGCCCGAGGTTAGGGTCCTACAATGAGCAGTTCTTC
CDR3aa: CASSPRLGSYNEQFF

d_gene: -
abundance: -
j_gene: TRBJ2-7
v_gene: TRBV7-2
CDR3nt: TGTGCCAGCAGCTTAGCGCTTGGGACAATGTCCGCTTACGAGCAGTACTTC
CDR3aa: CASSLALGTMSAYEQYF

d_gene: -
abundance: -
j_gene: TRBJ2-5
v_gene: TRBV7-2
CDR3nt: TGTGCCAGCAGCTCCCCCGGGGGCTTATGGACCCAGTACTTC
CDR3aa: CASSSPGGLWTQYF